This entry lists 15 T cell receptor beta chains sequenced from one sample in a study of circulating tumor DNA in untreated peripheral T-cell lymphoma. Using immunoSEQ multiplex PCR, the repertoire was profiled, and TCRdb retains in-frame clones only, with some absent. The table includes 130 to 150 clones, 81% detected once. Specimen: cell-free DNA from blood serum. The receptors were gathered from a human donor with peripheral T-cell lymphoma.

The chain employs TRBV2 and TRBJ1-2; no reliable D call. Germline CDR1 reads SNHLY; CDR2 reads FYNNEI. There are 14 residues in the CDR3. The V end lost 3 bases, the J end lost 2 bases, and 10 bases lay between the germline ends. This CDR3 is CASSDPSTNYGYTF. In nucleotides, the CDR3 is TGTGCCAGCAGTGACCCCTCAACCAACTATGGCTACACCTTC. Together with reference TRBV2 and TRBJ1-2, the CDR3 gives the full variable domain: EPEVTQTPSHQVTQMGQEVILRCVPISNHLYFYWYRQILGQKVEFLVSFYNNEISEKSEIFDDQFSVERPDGSNFTLKIRSTKLEDSAMYFCASSDPSTNYGYTFGSGTRLTVV.

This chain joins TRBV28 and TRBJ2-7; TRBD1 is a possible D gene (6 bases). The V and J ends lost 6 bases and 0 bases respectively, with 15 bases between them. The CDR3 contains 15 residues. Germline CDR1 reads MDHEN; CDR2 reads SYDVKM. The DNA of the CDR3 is TGTGCCAGCAGAATAGGACAGTTAGCCTCCTACGAGCAGTACTTC. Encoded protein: CASRIGQLASYEQYF.

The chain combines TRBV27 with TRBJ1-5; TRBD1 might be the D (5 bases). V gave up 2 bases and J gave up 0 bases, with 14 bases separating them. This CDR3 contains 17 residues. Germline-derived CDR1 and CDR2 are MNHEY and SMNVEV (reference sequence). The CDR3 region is CASSLTPPQDSNQPQHF. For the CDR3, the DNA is TGTGCCAGCAGTTTAACCCCCCCACAGGATAGCAATCAGCCCCAGCATTTT.

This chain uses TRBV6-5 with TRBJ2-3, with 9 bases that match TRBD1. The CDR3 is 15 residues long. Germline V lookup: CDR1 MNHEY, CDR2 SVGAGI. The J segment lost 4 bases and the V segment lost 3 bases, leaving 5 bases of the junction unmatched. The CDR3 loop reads CASSYSGQGSDTQYF. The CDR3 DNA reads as TGTGCCAGCAGTTATTCGGGACAGGGTTCAGATACGCAGTATTTT.

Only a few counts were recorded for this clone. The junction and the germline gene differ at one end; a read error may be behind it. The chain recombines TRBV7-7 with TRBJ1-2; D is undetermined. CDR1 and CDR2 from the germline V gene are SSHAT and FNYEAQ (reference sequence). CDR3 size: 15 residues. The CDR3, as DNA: TGTGCCAGCAGCGGGGTGTGCCGAAAGACCTATAGCTACACCTTC. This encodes CASSGVCRKTYSYTF.

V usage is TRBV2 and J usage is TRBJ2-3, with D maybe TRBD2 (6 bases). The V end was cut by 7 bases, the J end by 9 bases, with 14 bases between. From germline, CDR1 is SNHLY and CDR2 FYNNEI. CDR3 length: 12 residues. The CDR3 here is CASTPRRATQYF. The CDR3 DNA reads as TGTGCCAGCACCCCTCGGAGGGCCACGCAGTATTTT.

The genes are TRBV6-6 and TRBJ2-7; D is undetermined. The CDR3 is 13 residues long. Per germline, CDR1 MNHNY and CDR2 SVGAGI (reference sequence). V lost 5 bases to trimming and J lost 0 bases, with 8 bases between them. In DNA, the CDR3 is TGTGCCAGCAGTCCCTTGACCTCCTACGAGCAGTACTTC. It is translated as CASSPLTSYEQYF.

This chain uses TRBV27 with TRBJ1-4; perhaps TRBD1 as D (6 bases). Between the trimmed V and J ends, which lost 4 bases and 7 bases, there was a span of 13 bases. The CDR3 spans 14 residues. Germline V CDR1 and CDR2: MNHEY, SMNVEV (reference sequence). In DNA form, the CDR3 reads TGTGCCAGCAGTTCCGGACAGCCGGGTGAAAAACTGTTTTTT. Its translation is CASSSGQPGEKLFF.

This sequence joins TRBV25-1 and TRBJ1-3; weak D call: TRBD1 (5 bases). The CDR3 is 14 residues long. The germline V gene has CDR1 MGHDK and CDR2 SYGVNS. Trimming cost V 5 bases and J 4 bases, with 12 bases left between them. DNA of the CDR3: TGTGCCAGCAGTTACGCAGGGTCCGGAAACACCATATATTTT. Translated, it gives CASSYAGSGNTIYF.

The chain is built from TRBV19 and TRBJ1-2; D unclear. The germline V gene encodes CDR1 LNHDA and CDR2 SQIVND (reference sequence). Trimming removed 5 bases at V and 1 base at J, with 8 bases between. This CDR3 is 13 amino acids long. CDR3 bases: TGTGCCAGTAGTCGTAATTTTAACTATGGCTACACCTTC. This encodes CASSRNFNYGYTF.

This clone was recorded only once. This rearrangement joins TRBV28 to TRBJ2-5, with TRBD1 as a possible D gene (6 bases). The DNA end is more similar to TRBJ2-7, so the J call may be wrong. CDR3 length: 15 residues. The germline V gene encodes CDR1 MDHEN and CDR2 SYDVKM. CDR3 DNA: TGTGCCAGCAGAATAGGACAGTTAGCCTCCTACGAGCAGTACTTC. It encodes CASRIGQLASYEQYF.

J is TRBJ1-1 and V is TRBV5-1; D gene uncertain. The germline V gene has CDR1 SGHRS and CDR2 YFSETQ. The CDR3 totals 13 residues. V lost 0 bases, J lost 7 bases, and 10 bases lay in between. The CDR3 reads CASSLEAPDEAFF. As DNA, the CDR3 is TGCGCCAGCAGCTTGGAGGCACCAGATGAAGCTTTCTTT.

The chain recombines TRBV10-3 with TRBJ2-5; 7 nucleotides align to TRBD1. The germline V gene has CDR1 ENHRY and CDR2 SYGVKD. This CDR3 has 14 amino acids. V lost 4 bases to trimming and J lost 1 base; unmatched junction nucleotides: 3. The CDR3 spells CAISAAGGQETQYF. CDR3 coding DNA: TGTGCCATCAGTGCGGCAGGGGGCCAAGAGACCCAGTACTTC.

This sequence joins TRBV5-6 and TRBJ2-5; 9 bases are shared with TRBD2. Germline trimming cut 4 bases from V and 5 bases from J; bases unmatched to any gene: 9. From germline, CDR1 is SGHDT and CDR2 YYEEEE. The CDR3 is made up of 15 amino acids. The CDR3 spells CASSLIAGEGETQYF. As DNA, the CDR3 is TGTGCCAGCAGCCTGATAGCGGGAGAAGGGGAGACCCAGTACTTC. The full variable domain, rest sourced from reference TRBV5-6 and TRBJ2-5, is DAGVTQSPTHLIKTRGQQVTLRCSPKSGHDTVSWYQQALGQGPQFIFQYYEEEERQRGNFPDRFSGHQFPNYSSELNVNALLLGDSALYLCASSLIAGEGETQYFGPGTRLLVL.

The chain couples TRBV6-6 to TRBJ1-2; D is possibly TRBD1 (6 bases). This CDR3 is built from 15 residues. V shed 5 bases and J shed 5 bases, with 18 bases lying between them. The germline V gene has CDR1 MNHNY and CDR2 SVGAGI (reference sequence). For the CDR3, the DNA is TGTGCCAGCAGTAAACCCGCAGGGGCAGAATATGGCTACACCTTC. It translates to CASSKPAGAEYGYTF.